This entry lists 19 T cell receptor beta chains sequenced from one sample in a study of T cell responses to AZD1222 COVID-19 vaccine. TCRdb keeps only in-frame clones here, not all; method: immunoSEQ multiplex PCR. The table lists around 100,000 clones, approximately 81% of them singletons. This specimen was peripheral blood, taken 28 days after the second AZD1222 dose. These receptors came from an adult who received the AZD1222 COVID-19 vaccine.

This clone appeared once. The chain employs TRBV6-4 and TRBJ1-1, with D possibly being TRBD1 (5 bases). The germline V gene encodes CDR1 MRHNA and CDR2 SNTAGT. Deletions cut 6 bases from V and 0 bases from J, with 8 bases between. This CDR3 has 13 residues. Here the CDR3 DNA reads TGTGCCAGCAGCCGACAGTTGAACACTGAAGCTTTCTTT. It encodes CASSRQLNTEAFF.

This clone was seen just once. The CDR3 DNA reads as TGCGCCAGCAGCCAAGTACAGGGACGGTCGGGAGGGGCGAGGACCTTC. Encoded protein: CASSQVQGRSGGARTF. The rearrangement uses TRBV4-1 and TRBJ1-2; maybe TRBD1 (6 bases). V was clipped by 1 base and J by 14 bases, with 26 bases between them. This CDR3 has 16 amino acids. Germline V gene data show CDR1 as MGHRA and CDR2 as YSYEKL.

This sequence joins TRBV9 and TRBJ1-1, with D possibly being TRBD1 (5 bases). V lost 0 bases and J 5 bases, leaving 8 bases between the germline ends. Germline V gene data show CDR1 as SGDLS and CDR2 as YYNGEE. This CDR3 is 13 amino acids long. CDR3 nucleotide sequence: TGTGCCAGCAGCGTAGCTGAGGGGACTGAAGCTTTCTTT. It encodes CASSVAEGTEAFF. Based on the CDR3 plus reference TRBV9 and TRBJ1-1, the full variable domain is DSGVTQTPKHLITATGQRVTLRCSPRSGDLSVYWYQQSLDQGLQFLIQYYNGEERAKGNILERFSAQQFPDLHSELNLSSLELGDSALYFCASSVAEGTEAFFGQGTRLTVV.

CDR3 residues: CASSAGSPINTYNEQFF. CDR3 bases: TGCGCCAGCAGCGCAGGTAGCCCCATTAACACCTACAATGAGCAGTTCTTC. The chain employs TRBV4-3 and TRBJ2-1; no definite D call. The CDR3 contains 17 residues. V lost 5 bases and J lost 2, with 19 bases in between. Looked up from germline, CDR1 is LGHNA and CDR2 is YSLEER.

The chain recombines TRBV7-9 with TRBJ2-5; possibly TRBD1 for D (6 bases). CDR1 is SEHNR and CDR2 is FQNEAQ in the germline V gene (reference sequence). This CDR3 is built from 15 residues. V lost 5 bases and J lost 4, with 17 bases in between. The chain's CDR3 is CASSPQTGYPETQYF. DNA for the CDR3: TGTGCCAGCAGCCCCCAGACAGGATACCCAGAGACCCAGTACTTC.

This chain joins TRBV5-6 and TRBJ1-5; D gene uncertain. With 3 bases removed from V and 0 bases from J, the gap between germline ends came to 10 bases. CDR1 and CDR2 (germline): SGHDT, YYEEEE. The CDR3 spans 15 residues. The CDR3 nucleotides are TGTGCCAGCAGCTCCGGGTTAAATAGCAATCAGCCCCAGCATTTT. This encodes CASSSGLNSNQPQHF.

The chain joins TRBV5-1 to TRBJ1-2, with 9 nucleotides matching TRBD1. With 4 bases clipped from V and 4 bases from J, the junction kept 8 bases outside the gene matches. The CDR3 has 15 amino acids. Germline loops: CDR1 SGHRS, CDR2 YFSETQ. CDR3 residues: CASSPPGTGPYGYTF. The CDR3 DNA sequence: TGCGCCAGCAGCCCCCCCGGGACAGGGCCCTATGGCTACACCTTC.

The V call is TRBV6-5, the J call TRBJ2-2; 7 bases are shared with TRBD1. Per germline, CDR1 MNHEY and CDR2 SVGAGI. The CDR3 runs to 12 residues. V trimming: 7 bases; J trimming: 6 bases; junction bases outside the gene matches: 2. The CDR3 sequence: CASKRGPGELFF. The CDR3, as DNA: TGTGCCAGCAAGAGGGGGCCCGGGGAGCTGTTTTTT.

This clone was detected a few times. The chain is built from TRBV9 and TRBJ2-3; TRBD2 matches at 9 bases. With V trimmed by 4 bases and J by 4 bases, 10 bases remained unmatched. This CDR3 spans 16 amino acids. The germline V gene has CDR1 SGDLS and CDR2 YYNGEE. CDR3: CASSRYRGGAADTQYF. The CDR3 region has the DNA TGTGCCAGCAGCCGCTACCGCGGGGGGGCCGCAGATACGCAGTATTTT.

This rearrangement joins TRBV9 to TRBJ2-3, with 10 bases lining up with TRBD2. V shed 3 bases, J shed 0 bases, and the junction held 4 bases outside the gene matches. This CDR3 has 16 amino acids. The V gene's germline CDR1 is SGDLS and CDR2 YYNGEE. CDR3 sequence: CASSGGLADSTDTQYF. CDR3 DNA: TGTGCCAGCAGCGGAGGACTAGCGGATAGCACAGATACGCAGTATTTT.

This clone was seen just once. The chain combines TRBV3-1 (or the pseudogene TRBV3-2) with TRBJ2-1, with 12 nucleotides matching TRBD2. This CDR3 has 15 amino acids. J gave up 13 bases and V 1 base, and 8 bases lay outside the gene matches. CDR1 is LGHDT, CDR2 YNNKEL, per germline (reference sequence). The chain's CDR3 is CASSQVLASGGAQFF. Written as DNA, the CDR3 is TGTGCCAGCAGCCAAGTCCTCGCTAGCGGGGGGGCCCAGTTCTTC.

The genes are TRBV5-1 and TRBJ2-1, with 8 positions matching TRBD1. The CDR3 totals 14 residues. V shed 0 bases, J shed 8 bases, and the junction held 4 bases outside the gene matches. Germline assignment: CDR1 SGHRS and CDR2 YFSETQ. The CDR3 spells CASSLDRGDDEQFF. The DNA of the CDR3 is TGCGCCAGCAGCTTGGACAGGGGGGATGATGAGCAGTTCTTC. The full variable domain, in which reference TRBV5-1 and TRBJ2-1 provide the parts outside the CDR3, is KAGVTQTPRYLIKTRGQQVTLSCSPISGHRSVSWYQQTPGQGLQFLFEYFSETQRNKGNFPGRFSGRQFSNSRSEMNVSTLELGDSALYLCASSLDRGDDEQFFGPGTRLTVL.

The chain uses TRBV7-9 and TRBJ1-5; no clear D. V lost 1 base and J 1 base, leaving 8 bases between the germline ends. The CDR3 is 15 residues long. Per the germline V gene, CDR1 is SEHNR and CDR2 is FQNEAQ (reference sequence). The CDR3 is CASSLEGASNQPQHF. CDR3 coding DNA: TGTGCCAGCAGCTTAGAGGGAGCGAGCAATCAGCCCCAGCATTTT.

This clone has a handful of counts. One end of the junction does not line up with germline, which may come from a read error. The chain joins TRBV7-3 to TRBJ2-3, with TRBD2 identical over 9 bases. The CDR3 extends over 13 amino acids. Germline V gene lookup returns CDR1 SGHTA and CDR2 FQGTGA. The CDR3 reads CASSGTSRDTQYF. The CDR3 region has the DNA TGTGCCAGCAGCGGGACTAGCAGAGATACGCAGTATTTT. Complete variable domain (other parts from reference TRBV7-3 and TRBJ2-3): GAGVSQTPSNKVTEKGKYVELRCDPISGHTALYWYRQSLGQGPEFLIYFQGTGAADDSGLPNDRFFAVRPEGSVSTLKIQRTERGDSAVYLCASSGTSRDTQYFGPGTRLTVL.

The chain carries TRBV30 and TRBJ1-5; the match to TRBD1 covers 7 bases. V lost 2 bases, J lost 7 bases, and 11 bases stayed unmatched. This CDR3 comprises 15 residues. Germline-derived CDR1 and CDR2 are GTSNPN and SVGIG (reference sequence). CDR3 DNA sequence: TGTGCCTGGAGTTCAGGGGGGGGCGGGTGGCAGCCCCAGCATTTT. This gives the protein CAWSSGGGGWQPQHF. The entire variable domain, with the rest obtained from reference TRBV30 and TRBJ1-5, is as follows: SQTIHQWPATLVQPVGSPLSLECTVEGTSNPNLYWYRQAAGRGLQLLFYSVGIGQISSEVPQNLSASRPQDRQFILSSKKLLLSDSGFYLCAWSSGGGGWQPQHFGDGTRLSIL.

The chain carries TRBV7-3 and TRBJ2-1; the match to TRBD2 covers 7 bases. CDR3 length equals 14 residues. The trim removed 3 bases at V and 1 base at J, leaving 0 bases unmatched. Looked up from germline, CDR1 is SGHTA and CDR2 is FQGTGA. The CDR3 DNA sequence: TGTGCCAGCAGCTTGCGGGGGTCCTACAATGAGCAGTTCTTC. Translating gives CASSLRGSYNEQFF.

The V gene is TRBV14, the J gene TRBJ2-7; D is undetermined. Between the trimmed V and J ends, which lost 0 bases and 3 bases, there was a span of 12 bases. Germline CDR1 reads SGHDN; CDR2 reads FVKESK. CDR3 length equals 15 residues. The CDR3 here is CASSQEHLWHYEQYF. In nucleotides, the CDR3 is TGTGCCAGCAGCCAAGAGCATCTCTGGCACTACGAGCAGTACTTC.

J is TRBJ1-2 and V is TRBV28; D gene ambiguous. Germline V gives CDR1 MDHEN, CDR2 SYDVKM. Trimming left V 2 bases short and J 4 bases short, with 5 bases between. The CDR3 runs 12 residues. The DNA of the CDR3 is TGTGCCAGCAGTTTAAACAGCTATGGCTACACCTTC. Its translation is CASSLNSYGYTF.

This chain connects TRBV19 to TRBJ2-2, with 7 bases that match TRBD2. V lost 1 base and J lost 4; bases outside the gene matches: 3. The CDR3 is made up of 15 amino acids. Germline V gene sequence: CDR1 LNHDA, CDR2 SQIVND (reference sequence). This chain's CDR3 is CASSIAGGPTGELFF. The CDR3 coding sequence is TGTGCCAGTAGTATAGCGGGAGGTCCCACCGGGGAGCTGTTTTTT.